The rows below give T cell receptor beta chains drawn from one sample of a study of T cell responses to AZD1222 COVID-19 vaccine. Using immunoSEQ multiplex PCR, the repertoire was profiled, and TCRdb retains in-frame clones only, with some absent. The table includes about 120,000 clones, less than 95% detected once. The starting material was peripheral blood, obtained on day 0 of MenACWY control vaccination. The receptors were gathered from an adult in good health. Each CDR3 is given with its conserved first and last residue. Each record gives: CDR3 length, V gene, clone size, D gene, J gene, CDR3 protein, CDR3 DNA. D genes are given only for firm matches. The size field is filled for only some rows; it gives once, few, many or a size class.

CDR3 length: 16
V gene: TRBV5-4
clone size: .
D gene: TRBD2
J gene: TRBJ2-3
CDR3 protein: CASSSGTSGRTDTQYF
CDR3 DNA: TGTGCCAGCAGCTCCGGGACTAGCGGGAGGACAGATACGCAGTATTTT

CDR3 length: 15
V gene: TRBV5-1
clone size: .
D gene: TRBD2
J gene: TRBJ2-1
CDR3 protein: CASSSDGREVNEQFF
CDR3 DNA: TGCGCCAGCAGCTCCGACGGGCGGGAGGTCAATGAGCAGTTCTTC

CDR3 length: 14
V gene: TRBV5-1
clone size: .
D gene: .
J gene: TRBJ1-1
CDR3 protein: CASSPTTLNTEAFF
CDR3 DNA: TGCGCCAGCAGTCCGACAACTCTGAACACTGAAGCTTTCTTT

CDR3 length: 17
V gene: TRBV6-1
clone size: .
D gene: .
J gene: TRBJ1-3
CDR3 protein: CASSGIYQGSPGNTIYF
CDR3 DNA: TGTGCCAGCAGTGGAATCTACCAGGGTTCGCCTGGAAACACCATATATTTT

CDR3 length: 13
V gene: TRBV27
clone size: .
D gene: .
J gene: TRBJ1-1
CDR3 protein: CASSFRRGTEAFF
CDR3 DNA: TGTGCCAGCAGTTTTCGTCGGGGCACTGAAGCTTTCTTT

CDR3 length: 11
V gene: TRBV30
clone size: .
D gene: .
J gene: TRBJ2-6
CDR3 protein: CACFGANVLTF
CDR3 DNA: TGTGCCTGTTTTGGGGCCAACGTCCTGACTTTC

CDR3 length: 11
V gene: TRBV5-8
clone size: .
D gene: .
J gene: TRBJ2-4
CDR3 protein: CASSLGNIQYF
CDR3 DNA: TGTGCCAGCAGCTTGGGAAACATTCAGTACTTC

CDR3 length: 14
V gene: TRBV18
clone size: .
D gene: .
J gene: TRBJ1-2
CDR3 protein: CASSPINANYGYTF
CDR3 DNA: TGTGCCAGCTCACCAATAAACGCTAACTATGGCTACACCTTC

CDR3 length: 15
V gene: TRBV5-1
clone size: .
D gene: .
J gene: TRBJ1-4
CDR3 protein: CASSLASVANEKLFF
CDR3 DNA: TGCGCCAGCAGCTTGGCCTCAGTGGCAAATGAAAAACTGTTTTTT

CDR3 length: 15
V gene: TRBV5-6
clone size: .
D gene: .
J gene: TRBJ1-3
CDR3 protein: CASSIQGYSGNTIYF
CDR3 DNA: TGTGCCAGCAGCATACAGGGCTACTCTGGAAACACCATATATTTT

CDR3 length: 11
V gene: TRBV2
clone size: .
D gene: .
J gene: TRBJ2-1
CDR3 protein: CASSRDIKQFF
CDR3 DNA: TGTGCCAGCAGCCGGGACATCAAGCAGTTCTTC

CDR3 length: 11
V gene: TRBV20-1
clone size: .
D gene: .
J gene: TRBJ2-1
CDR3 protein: CSANRDTEQFF
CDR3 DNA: TGCAGTGCTAACCGGGACACAGAGCAGTTCTTC

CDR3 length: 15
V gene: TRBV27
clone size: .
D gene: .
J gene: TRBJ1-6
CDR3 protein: CASKVGQGSNSPLHF
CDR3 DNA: TGTGCCAGCAAGGTGGGCCAGGGGAGTAATTCACCCCTCCACTTT

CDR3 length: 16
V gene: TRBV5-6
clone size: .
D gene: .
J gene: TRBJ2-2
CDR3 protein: CASSLEVQWGTGELFF
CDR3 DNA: TGTGCCAGCAGCTTGGAGGTCCAATGGGGCACCGGGGAGCTGTTTTTT

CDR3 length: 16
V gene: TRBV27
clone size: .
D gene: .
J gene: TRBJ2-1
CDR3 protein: CASSLSSGSSYNEQFF
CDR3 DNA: TGTGCCAGCAGCCTATCGTCGGGAAGCTCCTACAATGAGCAGTTCTTC

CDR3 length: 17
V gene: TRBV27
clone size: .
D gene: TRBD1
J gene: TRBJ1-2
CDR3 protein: CASSLPPPRSDRAGYTF
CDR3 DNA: TGTGCCAGCAGTCTTCCCCCGCCGAGATCGGACAGGGCCGGCTACACCTTC

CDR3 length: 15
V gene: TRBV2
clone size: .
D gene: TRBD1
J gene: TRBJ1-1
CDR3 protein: CASSSGTAPYTEAFF
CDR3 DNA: TGTGCCAGCAGCTCCGGGACAGCACCTTACACTGAAGCTTTCTTT

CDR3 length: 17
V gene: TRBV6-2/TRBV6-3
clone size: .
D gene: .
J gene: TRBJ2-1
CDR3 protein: CASSYSRVGLVDNEQFF
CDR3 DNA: TGTGCCAGCAGTTACTCACGGGTGGGCCTAGTCGACAATGAGCAGTTCTTC

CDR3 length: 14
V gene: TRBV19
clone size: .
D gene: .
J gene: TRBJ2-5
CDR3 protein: CASSVWTKQETQYF
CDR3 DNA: TGTGCCAGTAGTGTATGGACTAAACAAGAGACCCAGTACTTC

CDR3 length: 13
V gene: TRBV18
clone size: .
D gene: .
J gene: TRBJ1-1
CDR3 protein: CASSIREEGEAFF
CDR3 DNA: TGTGCCAGCTCAATCCGGGAGGAGGGTGAAGCTTTCTTT

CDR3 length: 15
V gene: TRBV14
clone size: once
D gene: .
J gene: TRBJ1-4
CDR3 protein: CASSQVTSPNEKLFF
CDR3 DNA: TGTGCCAGCAGCCAAGTTACCAGCCCTAATGAAAAACTGTTTTTT

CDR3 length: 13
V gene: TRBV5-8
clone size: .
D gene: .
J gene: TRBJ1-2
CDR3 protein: CASSHDQSYGYTF
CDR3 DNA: TGTGCCAGCAGCCACGACCAGAGCTATGGCTACACCTTC

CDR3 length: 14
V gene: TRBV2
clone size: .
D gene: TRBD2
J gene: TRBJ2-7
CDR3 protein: CASSGAYGRAEQYF
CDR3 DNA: TGTGCCAGCAGTGGAGCTTACGGGAGGGCCGAGCAGTACTTC

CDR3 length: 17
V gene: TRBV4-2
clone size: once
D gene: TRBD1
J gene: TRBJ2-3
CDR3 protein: CASSQGIGTGDADTQYF
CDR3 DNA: TGTGCCAGCAGCCAAGGCATTGGGACAGGGGATGCAGATACGCAGTATTTT

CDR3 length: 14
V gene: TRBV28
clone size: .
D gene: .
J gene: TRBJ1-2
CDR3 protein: CASSLPQPLYGYTF
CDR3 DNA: TGTGCCAGCAGTTTACCCCAGCCTCTCTATGGCTACACCTTC

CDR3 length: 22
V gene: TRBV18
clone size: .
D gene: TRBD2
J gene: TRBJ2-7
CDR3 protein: CASSPNRWQTRTSGSPYYEQYF
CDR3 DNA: TGTGCCAGCTCACCCAACCGTTGGCAGACAAGGACTAGCGGGAGTCCTTACTACGAGCAGTACTTC

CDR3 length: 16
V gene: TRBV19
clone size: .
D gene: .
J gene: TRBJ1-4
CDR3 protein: CASSYGQMATNEKLFF
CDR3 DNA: TGTGCCAGTAGTTACGGACAGATGGCAACTAATGAAAAACTGTTTTTT

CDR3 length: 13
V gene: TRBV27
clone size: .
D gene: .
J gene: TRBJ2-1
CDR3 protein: CASSFFGINEQFF
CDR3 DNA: TGTGCCAGCAGTTTCTTTGGCATCAATGAGCAGTTCTTC

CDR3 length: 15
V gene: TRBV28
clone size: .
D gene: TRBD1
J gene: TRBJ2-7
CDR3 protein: CASSVPGTGGYEQYF
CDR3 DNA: TGTGCCAGCAGTGTCCCCGGGACAGGGGGTTATGAGCAGTACTTC

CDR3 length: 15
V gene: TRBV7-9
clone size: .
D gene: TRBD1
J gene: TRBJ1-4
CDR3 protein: CASSQGTGLNEKLFF
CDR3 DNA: TGTGCCAGCAGCCAAGGGACAGGGCTAAATGAAAAACTGTTTTTT

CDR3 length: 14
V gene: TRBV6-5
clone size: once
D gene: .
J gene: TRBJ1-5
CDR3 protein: CASQTTGSNQPQHF
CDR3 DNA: TGTGCCAGCCAAACCACAGGGTCCAATCAGCCCCAGCATTTT

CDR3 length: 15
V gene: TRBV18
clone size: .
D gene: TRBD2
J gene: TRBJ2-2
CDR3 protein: CASSPAGVNTGELFF
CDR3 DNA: TGTGCCAGCTCACCAGCGGGAGTCAACACCGGGGAGCTGTTTTTT

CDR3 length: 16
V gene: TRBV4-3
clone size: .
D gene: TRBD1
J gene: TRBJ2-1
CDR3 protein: CASSQDEGAGYNEQFF
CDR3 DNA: TGCGCCAGCAGCCAAGATGAGGGGGCCGGCTACAATGAGCAGTTCTTC

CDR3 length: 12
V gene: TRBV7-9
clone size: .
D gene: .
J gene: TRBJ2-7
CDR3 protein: CTSSLPLAEQYF
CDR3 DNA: TGTACCAGCAGCTTACCACTAGCCGAGCAGTACTTC

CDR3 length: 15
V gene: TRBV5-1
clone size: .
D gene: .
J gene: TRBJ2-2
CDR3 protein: CASSLDGRNTGELFF
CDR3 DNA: TGCGCCAGCAGCTTGGACGGGAGGAACACCGGGGAGCTGTTTTTT

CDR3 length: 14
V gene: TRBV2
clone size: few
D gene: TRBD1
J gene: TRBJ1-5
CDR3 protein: CASSGTGGNQPQHF
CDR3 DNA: TGTGCCAGCAGTGGGACAGGTGGCAATCAGCCCCAGCATTTT

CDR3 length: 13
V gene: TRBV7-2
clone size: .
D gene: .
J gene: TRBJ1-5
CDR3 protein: CASSLDVGQPQHF
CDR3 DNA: TGTGCCAGCAGCTTAGATGTAGGTCAGCCCCAGCATTTT

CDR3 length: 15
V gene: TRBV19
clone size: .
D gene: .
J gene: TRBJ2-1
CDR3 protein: CASSQGLSSYNEQFF
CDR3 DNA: TGTGCCAGTAGTCAGGGACTGAGCTCCTACAATGAGCAGTTCTTC

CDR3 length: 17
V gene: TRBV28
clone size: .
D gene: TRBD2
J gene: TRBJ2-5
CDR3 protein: CASSFSGTSGYQETQYF
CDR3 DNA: TGTGCCAGCAGTTTTTCCGGGACTAGCGGGTACCAAGAGACCCAGTACTTC

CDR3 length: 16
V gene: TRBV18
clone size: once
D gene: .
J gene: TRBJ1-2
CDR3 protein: CASSPYTVEALDGYTF
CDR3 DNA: TGTGCCAGCTCACCATATACGGTCGAGGCCCTAGATGGCTACACCTTC

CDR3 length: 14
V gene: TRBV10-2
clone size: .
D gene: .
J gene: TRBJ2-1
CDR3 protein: CASSETTGWHEQFF
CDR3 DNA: TGCGCCAGCAGTGAGACAACAGGCTGGCATGAGCAGTTCTTC